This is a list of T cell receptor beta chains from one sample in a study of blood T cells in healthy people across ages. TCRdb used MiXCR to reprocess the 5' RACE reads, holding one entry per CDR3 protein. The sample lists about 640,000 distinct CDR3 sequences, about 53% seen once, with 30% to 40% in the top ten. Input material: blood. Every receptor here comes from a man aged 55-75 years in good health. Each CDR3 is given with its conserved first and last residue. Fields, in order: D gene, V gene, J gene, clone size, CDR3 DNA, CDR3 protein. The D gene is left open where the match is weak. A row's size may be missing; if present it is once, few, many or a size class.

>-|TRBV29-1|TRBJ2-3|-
TGCAGCGTTGACACCGAGATGGATACGCAGTATTTT
CSVDTEMDTQYF
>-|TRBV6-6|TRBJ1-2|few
TGTGCCAGCAGTTACGCTACTGGTGGCGACTTTGGCTACACCTTC
CASSYATGGDFGYTF
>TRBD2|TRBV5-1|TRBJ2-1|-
TGCGCCAGCAGCCCGGGACTAGCGGGGGGAGATGAGCAGTTCTTC
CASSPGLAGGDEQFF
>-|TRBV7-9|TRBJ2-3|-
TGTGCCAGCAGTTGGGACTTCGGAGATACGCAGTATTTT
CASSWDFGDTQYF
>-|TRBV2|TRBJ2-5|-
TGTGCCAGCAGTGAAGACAGGGAAGAGACCCAGTACTTC
CASSEDREETQYF
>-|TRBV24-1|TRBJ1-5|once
TGTGCCACCAGCATGACAGATAGCAATCAGCCCCAGCATTTT
CATSMTDSNQPQHF
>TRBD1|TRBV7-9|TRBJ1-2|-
TGTGCCAGCAGCCCAGGGGGCGCTAGGTATGGCTACACCTTC
CASSPGGARYGYTF
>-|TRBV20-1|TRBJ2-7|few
TGCAGTGCTAGAGTGAACTACGAGCAGTACTTC
CSARVNYEQYF
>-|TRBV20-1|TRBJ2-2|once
TGCAGTGCTGGCTGGCTGAACACCGGGGAGCTGTTTTTT
CSAGWLNTGELFF
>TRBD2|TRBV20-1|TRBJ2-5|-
TGCAGTGAGAAGAGCGGGGGGGCCGGGGAGACCCAGTACTTC
CSEKSGGAGETQYF
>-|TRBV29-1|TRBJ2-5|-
TGCAGCGTTGCAGAGACGACACAAGGAGGGGACGAGACCCAGTACTTC
CSVAETTQGGDETQYF
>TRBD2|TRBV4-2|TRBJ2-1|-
TGTGCCAGCAGCCAAGAACCGGGAGGCAATGAGCAGTTCTTC
CASSQEPGGNEQFF
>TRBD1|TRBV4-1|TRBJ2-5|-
TGCGCCAGCAGCCAAGGGACAGGCGCTCCTTGGCAGCAGTACTTC
CASSQGTGAPWQQYF
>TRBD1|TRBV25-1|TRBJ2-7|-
TGTGCCAGCAGTGAATTTGGGACAGGAGGGGGCTACGAGCAGTACTTC
CASSEFGTGGGYEQYF
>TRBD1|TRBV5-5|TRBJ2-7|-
TGTGCCAGCAGCTTCCGACAGGGGGCCTACGAGCAGTACTTC
CASSFRQGAYEQYF
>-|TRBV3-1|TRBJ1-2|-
TGTGCCAGCAGCCAAGATGTTATCGGAGTCTATGGCTACACCTTC
CASSQDVIGVYGYTF
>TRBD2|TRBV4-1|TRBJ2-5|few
TGCGCCAGCAGCCAAACCAGCGGGGTGAGGGAGACCCAGTACTTC
CASSQTSGVRETQYF
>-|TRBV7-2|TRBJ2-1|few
TGTGCCAGCAGCTTACGGGTTGGGCAGGGCCCCTACAATGAGCAGTTCTTC
CASSLRVGQGPYNEQFF
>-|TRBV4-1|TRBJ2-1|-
TGCGCCAGCAGCCAAGGGACAGAAGAGACCCAGTTCTTC
CASSQGTEETQFF
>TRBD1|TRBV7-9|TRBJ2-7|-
TGTGCCAGCAGCTTAGAGCAAGGGGGCTACGACTCCTACGAGCAGTACTTC
CASSLEQGGYDSYEQYF
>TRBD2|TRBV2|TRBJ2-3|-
TGTGCCAGCGATATAGCGGGGCGAGGCACAGATACGCAGTATTTT
CASDIAGRGTDTQYF
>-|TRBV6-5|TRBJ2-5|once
TGTGCCAGCAGTTACGGGTTTTGGGAGACCCAGTACTTC
CASSYGFWETQYF
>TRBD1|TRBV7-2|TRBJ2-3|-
TGTGCCAGCAGCTTTCCGGGACAGACGCAGTATTTT
CASSFPGQTQYF
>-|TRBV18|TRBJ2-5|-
TGTGCCAGCTCACCACCTTTGACGTTCCAAGAGACCCAGTACTTC
CASSPPLTFQETQYF
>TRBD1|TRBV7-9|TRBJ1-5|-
TGTGCCAGCAGCTTCCCAGGACAGGGCCAGCCCCAGCATTTT
CASSFPGQGQPQHF
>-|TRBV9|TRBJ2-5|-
TGTGCCAGCAGCGTAGGTCCGGGACTCTACCAAGAGACCCAGTACTTC
CASSVGPGLYQETQYF
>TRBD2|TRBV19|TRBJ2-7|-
TGTGCCAGTAGTATCTATCCGGGGGGGAACGAGCAGTACTTC
CASSIYPGGNEQYF
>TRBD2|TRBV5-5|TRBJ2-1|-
TGTGCCAGCAGTGCCACACGAGCGGGGGGGCGGCATGAGCAGTTCTTC
CASSATRAGGRHEQFF
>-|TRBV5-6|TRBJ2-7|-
TGTGCCAGCGGCTATTTAAACTACGAGCAGTACTTC
CASGYLNYEQYF